This TCR beta chain was captured in a study of T cells in Graves' hyperthyroidism and ophthalmopathy. General observations from the study: Blood also contained most expanded thyroid clonotypes above 0.001. Ophthalmopathy cases were set apart from stable hyperthyroidism by a 13 V-J model. The model identified upcoming ophthalmopathy a median approximately 6.4 months ahead of onset.

Trimming stripped 4 bases from V and 6 bases from J, with 10 bases between. Looked up from germline, CDR1 is LNHDA and CDR2 is SQIVND (reference sequence). The CDR3 covers 13 residues. The count of this clonotype is one. The antigen remains unidentified. Using RNA transcripts as the source, TCR beta CDR3 regions were amplified. The TCR CDR3 was amplified in a first-round RT-PCR using the HTBI primer set. Via MiXCR, TCRdb re-called the multiplex PCR reads, giving one row per CDR3 protein. The table shows some 580,000 distinct CDR3 sequences, with roughly 16% occurring only once. Clinical Activity Scores of at least 3, NOSPECS grades of at least 4 and durations under 3 months characterized ophthalmopathy patients.

The V call is TRBV19, the J call TRBJ2-1; D is undetermined. The source material was blood. This clonotype was sampled from a woman aged 40 to 50 with Graves' ophthalmopathy. The CDR3 sequence is CASSTSIGNEQFF. CDR3 coding DNA: TGTGCCAGTAGTACCTCGATCGGCAATGAGCAGTTCTTC.